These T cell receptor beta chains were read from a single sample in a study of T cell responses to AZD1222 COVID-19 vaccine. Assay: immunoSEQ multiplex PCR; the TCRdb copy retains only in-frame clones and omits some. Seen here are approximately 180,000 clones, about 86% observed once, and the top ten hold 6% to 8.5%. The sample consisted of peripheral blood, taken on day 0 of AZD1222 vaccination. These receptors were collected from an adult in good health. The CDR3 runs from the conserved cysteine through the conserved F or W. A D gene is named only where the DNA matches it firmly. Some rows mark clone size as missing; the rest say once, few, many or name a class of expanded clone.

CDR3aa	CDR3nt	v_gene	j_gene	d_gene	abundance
CSVGQGIHTDTQYF	TGCAGCGTTGGGCAGGGGATCCACACAGATACGCAGTATTTT	TRBV29-1	TRBJ2-3	-	-
CASSQGGTSGADTQYF	TGTGCCAGCAGCCAAGGGGGAACTAGCGGGGCAGATACGCAGTATTTT	TRBV4-2	TRBJ2-3	TRBD2	-
CASSFDAGGIYEQYF	TGTGCCAGCAGCTTCGACGCGGGGGGGATATACGAGCAGTACTTC	TRBV7-9	TRBJ2-7	TRBD2	-
CASSSQLNSPLHF	TGTGCCAGCAGTTCCCAATTGAATTCACCCCTCCACTTT	TRBV27	TRBJ1-6	-	-
CATSRDRPYNSPLHF	TGTGCCACCAGCAGAGACAGACCCTATAATTCACCCCTCCACTTT	TRBV15	TRBJ1-6	-	-
CASSQDTDVQPQHF	TGTGCCAGCAGCCAAGATACAGATGTACAGCCCCAGCATTTT	TRBV3-1/TRBV3-2	TRBJ1-5	-	-
CASSHRDRGHKNTEAFF	TGTGCCAGCAGCCACAGGGACAGGGGGCACAAGAACACTGAAGCTTTCTTT	TRBV14	TRBJ1-1	TRBD1	-
CASSVDWRGNYNEQFF	TGTGCCAGCAGCGTAGATTGGCGGGGGAACTACAATGAGCAGTTCTTC	TRBV9	TRBJ2-1	TRBD2	few
CASSYSGTGRPDTQYF	TGCGCCAGCAGTTACTCCGGGACGGGGAGGCCAGATACGCAGTATTTT	TRBV5-1	TRBJ2-3	-	-
CASSEGAGGYEQYF	TGTGCCAGCAGTGAAGGGGCAGGCGGGTACGAGCAGTACTTC	TRBV6-1	TRBJ2-7	-	-
CATSGGDTSEKLFF	TGTGCCACCAGCGGCGGGGACACCAGTGAAAAACTGTTTTTT	TRBV15	TRBJ1-4	-	medium-sized
CASSLYLPNDHEQYF	TGTGCCAGCAGTTTGTATCTCCCTAACGACCACGAGCAGTACTTC	TRBV28	TRBJ2-7	-	-
CASSPGSGKPYEQYF	TGTGCCAGCAGCCCGGGGTCAGGGAAACCCTACGAGCAGTACTTC	TRBV4-2	TRBJ2-7	-	-
CAWSPGRDEKLFF	TGTGCCTGGAGTCCCGGACGGGATGAAAAACTGTTTTTT	TRBV30	TRBJ1-4	-	-
CATSEDDRINTEAFF	TGTGCCACCAGTGAGGACGACAGGATCAACACTGAAGCTTTCTTT	TRBV24-1	TRBJ1-1	-	-
CASSLAPYGANVLTF	TGTGCCAGCAGCTTAGCACCGTATGGGGCCAACGTCCTGACTTTC	TRBV7-2	TRBJ2-6	-	-
CASSETGGGYQPQHF	TGTGCCAGCAGTGAAACAGGGGGCGGGTATCAGCCCCAGCATTTT	TRBV6-1	TRBJ1-5	TRBD1	-
CASSPTSGATYEQYF	TGTGCCAGCAGCCCGACTAGCGGGGCCACCTACGAGCAGTACTTC	TRBV11-2	TRBJ2-7	TRBD2	few
CASSPGTEMNTEAFF	TGTGCCAGCAGCCCCGGGACAGAGATGAACACTGAAGCTTTCTTT	TRBV6-5	TRBJ1-1	TRBD1	-
CASSFSPENTIYF	TGTGCCAGCAGTTTCTCCCCGGAAAACACCATATATTTT	TRBV12-3/TRBV12-4	TRBJ1-3	-	-
CASSPLLGSLNEKLFF	TGTGCCAGCAGCCCGCTTTTGGGCAGCCTTAATGAAAAACTGTTTTTT	TRBV3-1/TRBV3-2	TRBJ1-4	-	-
CASSLQGNGYTF	TGTGCCAGCAGTCTACAGGGGAATGGCTACACCTTC	TRBV6-5	TRBJ1-2	TRBD1	-
CASSVQGSYEQYF	TGTGCCAGCAGTGTACAGGGTTCCTACGAGCAGTACTTC	TRBV27	TRBJ2-7	-	-
CASSSGQRSYEQYF	TGTGCCAGCAGCTCCGGACAGCGCTCCTACGAGCAGTACTTC	TRBV7-9	TRBJ2-7	-	-
CASTGTSGINEQFF	TGTGCCAGCACCGGGACTAGTGGAATCAATGAGCAGTTCTTC	TRBV5-5	TRBJ2-1	TRBD2	-
CASSPSPGRARMDTQYF	TGTGCCAGCAGCCCTTCTCCCGGGAGGGCCCGCATGGATACGCAGTATTTT	TRBV7-9	TRBJ2-3	TRBD2	-
CAISESAGSNNEKLFF	TGTGCCATCAGTGAGTCTGCAGGCTCGAATAATGAAAAACTGTTTTTT	TRBV10-3	TRBJ1-4	-	-
CASSIILSPMTGVDNQPQHF	TGTGCCAGTAGTATTATTCTCTCCCCCATGACAGGGGTTGACAATCAGCCCCAGCATTTT	TRBV19	TRBJ1-5	TRBD1	-
CASSLWGTNYGYTF	TGTGCCAGCAGTTTATGGGGGACAAACTATGGCTACACCTTC	TRBV28	TRBJ1-2	-	-
CASSTGSSEAFF	TGCGCCAGCAGCACAGGGAGCTCTGAAGCTTTCTTT	TRBV10-1	TRBJ1-1	-	-
CASSQDARVGGYTF	TGTGCCAGCAGCCAAGATGCGCGGGTTGGTGGCTACACCTTC	TRBV4-2	TRBJ1-2	-	many
CAWSVSGATDTQYF	TGTGCCTGGAGTGTAAGCGGGGCTACAGATACGCAGTATTTT	TRBV30	TRBJ2-3	TRBD2	-
CASSIGDSSYEQYF	TGTGCCAGTAGTATCGGGGACAGCTCCTACGAGCAGTACTTC	TRBV19	TRBJ2-7	TRBD1	-
CASSLGQISGNTIYF	TGTGCCAGCAGCTTAGGACAGATCTCTGGAAACACCATATATTTT	TRBV7-8	TRBJ1-3	-	-
CASSSNSGGAMDTQYF	TGTGCCAGCAGCTCAAATAGCGGGGGGGCTATGGATACGCAGTATTTT	TRBV7-2	TRBJ2-3	TRBD2	once
CASSSWRQHNYGYTF	TGTGCCAGCAGCTCTTGGAGACAGCATAACTATGGCTACACCTTC	TRBV5-5	TRBJ1-2	-	once
CAWAKTGMNTEAFF	TGTGCCTGGGCAAAGACAGGGATGAACACTGAAGCTTTCTTT	TRBV30	TRBJ1-1	TRBD1	-
CASSLGLSNEQFF	TGTGCCAGCAGCTTGGGACTGTCCAATGAGCAGTTCTTC	TRBV5-4	TRBJ2-1	-	-
CASGLLTNSNEQFF	TGTGCTAGTGGTTTGCTGACCAATTCCAATGAGCAGTTCTTC	TRBV12-5	TRBJ2-1	-	-
CASSLTGGNQPQHF	TGTGCCAGCAGCTTAACTGGAGGGAATCAGCCCCAGCATTTT	TRBV7-3	TRBJ1-5	-	-
CASSVDGYNQPQHF	TGTGCCAGCAGCGTTGACGGATACAATCAGCCCCAGCATTTT	TRBV9	TRBJ1-5	-	-
CASSLGVGYEQYF	TGTGCCAGCAGCTTGGGGGTGGGGTACGAGCAGTACTTC	TRBV11-2	TRBJ2-7	-	-
CASSIQGAGYEQYF	TGTGCCAGCAGCATACAGGGGGCGGGTTACGAGCAGTACTTC	TRBV9	TRBJ2-7	TRBD1	few
CASSGTGPHGYTF	TGTGCCAGTTCGGGGACAGGACCCCATGGCTACACCTTC	TRBV19	TRBJ1-2	TRBD1	-
CASSPTLADYGYTF	TGTGCCAGCTCCCCAACACTGGCGGACTATGGCTACACCTTC	TRBV4-2	TRBJ1-2	-	-
CASSRSDRGSYNEQFF	TGTGCCAGCAGCCGCTCAGACAGGGGCTCCTACAATGAGCAGTTCTTC	TRBV11-3	TRBJ2-1	TRBD1	-
CASSFQSGGYEQYF	TGTGCCAGCAGCTTCCAGAGCGGGGGCTACGAGCAGTACTTC	TRBV7-8	TRBJ2-7	TRBD2	-